Below are 30 T cell receptor beta chains sequenced from a single sample in a study of blood T cell repertoires in COVID-19. Some clones are missing from TCRdb's copy, which holds only in-frame ones; the method was immunoSEQ multiplex PCR. The table lists around 300,000 clones, over 75% of them singletons. Material: peripheral blood. The source of these receptors is a young man with active or convalescent COVID-19.

The chain combines TRBV10-3 with TRBJ1-2; D possibly corresponds to TRBD1 (6 bases). The CDR3 is 14 residues long. The germline V gene has CDR1 ENHRY and CDR2 SYGVKD. V lost 3 bases, J lost 8 bases, and 16 bases lay in between. In nucleotides, the CDR3 is TGTGCCATCAGTGATGGTCAGGGGTCGCGAGGCTACACCTTC. Encoded protein: CAISDGQGSRGYTF.

The rearrangement links TRBV2 to TRBJ1-4; weak D call: TRBD1 (6 bases). The germline CDR1 and CDR2 sequences are SNHLY and FYNNEI. The CDR3 extends over 15 amino acids. The V and J ends lost 1 base and 4 bases respectively, with 10 bases between them. CDR3 DNA sequence: TGTGCCAGCAGTGAAGAGGGAGGGGGTAATGAAAAACTGTTTTTT. Translating it yields CASSEEGGGNEKLFF.

A few counts support this clone. CDR3 region: CASSSRTSGLYEQYF. In DNA, the CDR3 is TGTGCCAGCAGTTCAAGGACTAGCGGACTCTACGAGCAGTACTTC. The chain links TRBV6-2 or TRBV6-3 to TRBJ2-7; 10 bases agree with TRBD2. The V segment lost 4 bases and the J segment 3 bases; nucleotides outside the gene matches: 6. The CDR3 sequence is 15 residues long. Germline assignment: CDR1 MNHEY and CDR2 SVGEGT.

This chain connects TRBV2 to TRBJ1-6, with TRBD1 as a possible D gene (6 bases). The CDR3 contains 13 residues. Germline loops: CDR1 SNHLY, CDR2 FYNNEI. V was pared by 8 bases and J by 10 bases, with 15 bases between. This chain's CDR3 is CASAPGAKSPLHF. The CDR3 nucleotides read TGTGCCAGCGCCCCAGGGGCCAAGTCACCCCTCCACTTT.

The CDR3 protein is CAISRTDNQPQHF. CDR3 in DNA: TGTGCCATCAGTCGGACAGATAATCAGCCCCAGCATTTT. The chain uses TRBV10-3 and TRBJ1-5, with D perhaps TRBD1 (6 bases). V was cut by 5 bases and J by 4 bases, with 9 bases left in between. Germline V gene sequence: CDR1 ENHRY, CDR2 SYGVKD. The CDR3 consists of 13 residues.

The gene calls are TRBV19 and TRBJ1-4, with a weak D call TRBD1 (5 bases). CDR1 is LNHDA, CDR2 SQIVND, per germline (reference sequence). Trimming removed 5 bases at V and 7 bases at J, with 17 bases between. This CDR3 contains 15 residues. This CDR3 reads CASSLSGHVIEKLFF. CDR3 DNA sequence: TGTGCCAGTAGTTTGTCAGGACATGTAATTGAAAAACTGTTTTTT.

The V and J genes are TRBV18 and TRBJ2-1; a possible D gene is TRBD2 (6 bases). The V gene lost 6 bases and the J gene lost 8 bases, with 23 bases spanning the gap. This CDR3 contains 16 residues. CDR1 and CDR2 (germline): KGHSH, LQKENI. This CDR3 is CASSPSLAFLADEQFF. CDR3 in DNA: TGTGCCAGCTCCCCCTCTCTAGCGTTCCTCGCTGATGAGCAGTTCTTC. The full variable domain, its missing parts supplied by reference TRBV18 and TRBJ2-1, is NAGVMQNPRHLVRRRGQEARLRCSPMKGHSHVYWYRQLPEEGLKFMVYLQKENIIDESGMPKERFSAEFPKEGPSILRIQQVVRGDSAAYFCASSPSLAFLADEQFFGPGTRLTVL.

V usage is TRBV24-1 and J usage is TRBJ2-3; no clear D. There are 13 residues in the CDR3. Trimming shortened V by 4 bases and J by 5 bases, and 9 bases separated the two germline ends. Germline CDR1 is KGHDR and CDR2 is SFDVKD. The CDR3: CATSDSRQDTQYF. DNA for the CDR3: TGTGCCACCAGTGACTCGCGGCAAGATACGCAGTATTTT.

This sequence joins TRBV28 and TRBJ2-3, with a weak D call TRBD2 (5 bases). V lost 6 bases to trimming and J lost 2 bases, with 12 bases between them. Germline V gene data show CDR1 as MDHEN and CDR2 as SYDVKM. The length of the CDR3 is 14 residues. Here the CDR3 DNA reads TGTGCCAGCAGCTCCGACTATATCACAGATACGCAGTATTTT. Translating it yields CASSSDYITDTQYF.

In this sample, this clone turned up many times. This CDR3 is also generated by other DNA sequences in the sample. V is TRBV6-5 and J is TRBJ2-7; TRBD2 matches 13 bases. Per germline, CDR1 MNHEY and CDR2 SVGAGI. The CDR3 extends over 15 amino acids. With V trimmed by 0 bases and J by 4 bases, 0 bases remained unmatched. CDR3 amino acids: CASSYSTSGGYEQYF. CDR3 in DNA: TGTGCCAGCAGTTACTCGACTAGCGGGGGGTACGAGCAGTACTTC.

This clone was observed at least ten times. The genes are TRBV5-6 and TRBJ1-5; tentative D call: TRBD1 (6 bases). CDR3 size: 15 residues. V shed 6 bases and J shed 4 bases, with 17 bases lying between them. Germline V gene data show CDR1 as SGHDT and CDR2 as YYEEEE. Here the CDR3 DNA reads TGTGCCAGCACCTCCCAGGGGCAAATTAATCAGCCCCAGCATTTT. Translating gives CASTSQGQINQPQHF.

The genes are TRBV3-1 (or the pseudogene TRBV3-2) and TRBJ1-1; 8 bases map to TRBD1. Germline V gene sequence: CDR1 LGHDT, CDR2 YNNKEL (reference sequence). The length of the CDR3 is 12 residues. The V and J ends lost 7 bases and 6 bases, in that order; junction bases with no gene match: 4. The CDR3 DNA sequence: TGTGCCAGCACCCAGGGGGCGGCTGAAGCTTTCTTT. Translation: CASTQGAAEAFF.

In this sample, this clone turned up once. The chain has TRBV7-9 and TRBJ1-6; D possibly corresponds to TRBD1 (6 bases). V was clipped by 4 bases and J by 9 bases, with 19 bases between them. Germline V lookup: CDR1 SEHNR, CDR2 FQNEAQ (reference sequence). The length of the CDR3 is 16 residues. The CDR3, as DNA: TGTGCCAGCAGCTCGCCGGAGTGGGGGCGGCCTTCACCCCTCCACTTT. Protein: CASSSPEWGRPSPLHF.

This rearrangement joins TRBV5-1 to TRBJ2-7, with unresolved D. Germline CDR1 SGHRS, CDR2 YFSETQ. V was clipped by 0 bases and J by 2 bases, with 12 bases between them. This CDR3 is 15 amino acids long. The CDR3: CASSLGTEPTYEQYF. For the CDR3, the DNA is TGCGCCAGCAGCTTGGGTACAGAGCCAACCTACGAGCAGTACTTC.

The chain carries TRBV4-3 and TRBJ2-5; D remains unclear. Trimming left V 1 base short and J 7 bases short, with 13 bases between. The CDR3 contains 14 residues. Looked up from germline, CDR1 is LGHNA and CDR2 is YSLEER. Written as DNA, the CDR3 is TGCGCCAGCAGCCAAGGGATCGAGCCGGGGACCCAGTACTTC. As protein: CASSQGIEPGTQYF.

The chain links TRBV6-5 to TRBJ1-5, with D perhaps matching TRBD1 (5 bases). In germline, CDR1 is MNHEY, CDR2 SVGAGI. This CDR3 region has 15 residues. Trimming shortened V by 7 bases and J by 7 bases, and 20 bases separated the two germline ends. The CDR3 reads CASNSGVGSSQPQHF. The CDR3 DNA follows: TGTGCCAGCAATTCGGGGGTGGGGTCAAGCCAGCCCCAGCATTTT.

This clone occurred once. This chain connects TRBV11-2 to TRBJ2-4; 7 nucleotides agree with TRBD1. The ends lost 6 bases at V and 2 bases at J; junction bases unmatched: 16. CDR3 length: 18 amino acids. The germline CDR1 and CDR2 sequences are SGHAT and FQNNGV. This CDR3 is CASRPTPGQKRSKNIQYF. The CDR3 DNA is TGTGCCAGCAGGCCTACTCCGGGACAGAAACGATCCAAAAACATTCAGTACTTC.

The chain uses TRBV2 and TRBJ2-1; 9 bases agree with TRBD2. V lost 8 bases to trimming and J lost 3 bases; unmatched junction nucleotides: 5. The CDR3 runs to 14 residues. Germline V lookup: CDR1 SNHLY, CDR2 FYNNEI. The CDR3, as DNA: TGTGCCAGCCGGTGGCGGGGGGGCTACAATGAGCAGTTCTTC. Amino acids: CASRWRGGYNEQFF. The full variable domain, in which reference TRBV2 and TRBJ2-1 provide the parts outside the CDR3, is EPEVTQTPSHQVTQMGQEVILRCVPISNHLYFYWYRQILGQKVEFLVSFYNNEISEKSEIFDDQFSVERPDGSNFTLKIRSTKLEDSAMYFCASRWRGGYNEQFFGPGTRLTVL.

This clone was counted once. The rearrangement joins TRBV7-2 to TRBJ1-6, with 8 bases aligning to TRBD1. In germline, CDR1 is SGHTA, CDR2 FQGNSA. This CDR3 comprises 15 residues. With V trimmed by 3 bases and J by 3 bases, 1 base remained unmatched. CDR3 residues: CASSFGQGYNSPLHF. The CDR3 bases are TGTGCCAGCAGCTTCGGACAGGGCTATAATTCACCCCTCCACTTT.

The chain has TRBV4-3 and TRBJ2-3; 11 positions agree with TRBD2. The V and J ends lost 0 bases and 5 bases, in that order; junction bases with no gene match: 7. In germline, CDR1 is LGHNA, CDR2 YSLEER. CDR3 length: 17 amino acids. Here the CDR3 reads CASSQDLGSGGGDTQYF. The CDR3 DNA sequence: TGCGCCAGCAGCCAAGATTTGGGTAGCGGGGGGGGAGATACGCAGTATTTT.

The rearrangement joins TRBV7-2 to TRBJ2-1; D gene uncertain. This CDR3 spans 13 amino acids. CDR1 SGHTA and CDR2 FQGNSA come from the germline V gene. V lost 4 bases and J 0 bases, leaving 4 bases between the germline ends. For the CDR3, the DNA is TGTGCCAGCAGCTCTAGCTCCTACAATGAGCAGTTCTTC. Translating gives CASSSSSYNEQFF.

This clone was observed once. V gene TRBV12-3 or TRBV12-4 combines with J gene TRBJ1-5, with D unresolved. CDR3 length: 13 residues. Deletions cut 7 bases from V and 4 bases from J, with 11 bases between. The chain's CDR3 is CASTLSRNQPQHF. The CDR3 nucleotides are TGTGCCAGCACATTGTCACGGAATCAGCCCCAGCATTTT.

This clone has only a few counts. The gene calls are TRBV14 and TRBJ1-1; 8 bases line up with TRBD1. The CDR3 has 17 amino acids. Germline CDR1 and CDR2: SGHDN and FVKESK. V lost 5 bases to trimming and J lost 2 bases; unmatched junction nucleotides: 13. CDR3 nucleotide sequence: TGTGCCAGCAGCGCTTTTATCCAAGACAGGGGAAACACTGAAGCTTTCTTT. It encodes CASSAFIQDRGNTEAFF.

The gene calls are TRBV4-1 and TRBJ1-2; the match to TRBD1 covers 12 bases. Germline-derived CDR1 and CDR2 are MGHRA and YSYEKL. V was clipped by 1 base and J by 5 bases; unmatched bases: 5. The CDR3 has 16 residues. The chain's CDR3 is CASSQVGQGALYGYTF. The CDR3 coding sequence is TGCGCCAGCAGCCAAGTGGGACAGGGGGCCCTATATGGCTACACCTTC.

DNA for the CDR3: TGTGCCAGCACCGACTTACGACCGGGACAGGGGGCGTGTGGCTACACCTTC. This gives the protein CASTDLRPGQGACGYTF. The V call is TRBV21-1, the J call TRBJ1-2; the table's D call TRBD1 went unverified against the DNA. TRBV21-1 is a known pseudogene. There are 17 residues in the CDR3.

The J gene is TRBJ1-5, the V gene TRBV7-8; D might be TRBD1 (5 bases). Trimming shortened V by 1 base and J by 0 bases, and 7 bases separated the two germline ends. Germline V gives CDR1 SGHVS, CDR2 FQNEAQ. The CDR3 extends over 15 amino acids. The CDR3: CASSLVDTSNQPQHF. In DNA form, the CDR3 reads TGTGCCAGCAGCTTAGTGGACACTAGCAATCAGCCCCAGCATTTT.

The J gene is TRBJ1-2, the V gene TRBV2; TRBD1 might be the D (5 bases). Germline lookup yields CDR1 SNHLY and CDR2 FYNNEI. V gave up 7 bases and J gave up 4 bases, with 16 bases separating them. The CDR3 contains 14 residues. The CDR3 loop reads CASNGGGILYGYTF. DNA of the CDR3: TGTGCCAGCAACGGGGGAGGAATACTCTATGGCTACACCTTC.

A few counts support this clone. The genes are TRBV5-8 and TRBJ1-2; 8 bases line up with TRBD1. Germline CDR1 is SGHTS and CDR2 is YDEGEE. J gave up 5 bases and V 7 bases, and 10 bases lay outside the gene matches. The CDR3 is 14 residues long. The CDR3 reads CASVRRDRKYGYTF. The DNA for the CDR3 is TGTGCCAGCGTCCGCCGGGACAGGAAGTATGGCTACACCTTC. Drawing the rest from reference TRBV5-8 and TRBJ1-2, the complete variable domain is EAGVTQSPTHLIKTRGQQATLRCSPISGHTSVYWYQQALGLGLQFLLWYDEGEERNRGNFPPRFSGRQFPNYSSELNVNALELEDSALYLCASVRRDRKYGYTFGSGTRLTVV.

V gene TRBV10-3 combines with J gene TRBJ2-3; 7 bases align to TRBD1. Trimming took 6 bases from V and 3 from J; bases not matched to a gene: 6. Germline-derived CDR1 and CDR2 are ENHRY and SYGVKD. This CDR3 is 14 amino acids long. This CDR3 is CAISEPGQTDTQYF. As DNA, the CDR3 is TGTGCCATCAGCGAACCGGGACAGACAGATACGCAGTATTTT.

The rearrangement uses TRBV2 and TRBJ1-5; weak D call: TRBD1 (6 bases). CDR1 and CDR2 (germline): SNHLY, FYNNEI. The CDR3 consists of 14 residues. The V gene lost 2 bases and the J gene lost 6 bases, with 11 bases spanning the gap. This CDR3 reads CASSEREGGQPQHF. CDR3 bases: TGTGCCAGCAGTGAAAGGGAAGGGGGTCAGCCCCAGCATTTT.